This entry is about one TCR beta chain. The data were produced by immunoSEQ multiplex PCR, yet TCRdb's version contains in-frame clones alone and is incomplete. The sample carries about 170,000 clones, less than 90% recorded once. The CDR3 spans 16 residues. V was clipped by 3 bases and J by 4 bases, with 13 bases between them. CDR1 and CDR2 (germline): KGHSH, LQKENI. These data originate in a study of blood T cell repertoires in COVID-19. Sequencing was performed on peripheral blood. The V call is TRBV18, the J call TRBJ2-6; TRBD1 is a possible D gene (5 bases). This clonotype was sampled from a woman aged 60-70 years with COVID-19, enrolled during active disease. DNA of the CDR3: TGTGCCAGCTCACCGCGCGAAGGGGCCGGGGCCAACGTCCTGACTTTC. Amino acids: CASSPREGAGANVLTF.